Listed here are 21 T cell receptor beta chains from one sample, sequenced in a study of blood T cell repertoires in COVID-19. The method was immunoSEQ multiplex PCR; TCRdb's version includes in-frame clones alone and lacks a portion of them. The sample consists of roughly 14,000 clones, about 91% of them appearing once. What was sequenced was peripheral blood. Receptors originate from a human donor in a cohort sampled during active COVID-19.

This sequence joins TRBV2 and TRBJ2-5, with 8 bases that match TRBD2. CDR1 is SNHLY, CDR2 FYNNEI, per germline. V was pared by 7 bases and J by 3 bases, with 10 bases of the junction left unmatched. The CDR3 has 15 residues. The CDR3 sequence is CASNAPSGGEETQYF. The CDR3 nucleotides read TGTGCCAGCAACGCCCCAAGCGGGGGAGAAGAGACCCAGTACTTC. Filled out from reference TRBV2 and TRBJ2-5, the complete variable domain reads EPEVTQTPSHQVTQMGQEVILRCVPISNHLYFYWYRQILGQKVEFLVSFYNNEISEKSEIFDDQFSVERPDGSNFTLKIRSTKLEDSAMYFCASNAPSGGEETQYFGPGTRLLVL.

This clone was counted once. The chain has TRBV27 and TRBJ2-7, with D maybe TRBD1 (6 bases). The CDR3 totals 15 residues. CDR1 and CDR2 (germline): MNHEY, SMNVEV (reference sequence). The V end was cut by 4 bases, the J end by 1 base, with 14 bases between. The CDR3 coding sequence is TGTGCCAGCAGTTCCTACCGGGACACTTCCTACGAGCAGTACTTC. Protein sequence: CASSSYRDTSYEQYF.

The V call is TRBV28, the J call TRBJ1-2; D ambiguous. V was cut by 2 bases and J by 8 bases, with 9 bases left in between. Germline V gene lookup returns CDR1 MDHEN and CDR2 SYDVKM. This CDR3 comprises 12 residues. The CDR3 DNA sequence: TGTGCCAGCAGTTTAGGTGCGGGAGGCTACACCTTC. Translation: CASSLGAGGYTF.

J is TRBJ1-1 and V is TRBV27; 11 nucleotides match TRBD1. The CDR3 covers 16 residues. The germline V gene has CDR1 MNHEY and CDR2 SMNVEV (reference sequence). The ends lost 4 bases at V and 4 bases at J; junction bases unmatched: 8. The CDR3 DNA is TGTGCCAGCAGTTCACCAAGGACAGGGGGCATCACTGAAGCTTTCTTT. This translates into CASSSPRTGGITEAFF.

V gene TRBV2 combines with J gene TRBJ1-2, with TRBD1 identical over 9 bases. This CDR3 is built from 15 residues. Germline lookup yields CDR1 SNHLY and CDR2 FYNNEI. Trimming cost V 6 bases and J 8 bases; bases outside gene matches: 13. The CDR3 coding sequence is TGTGCCAGCAGGTCGGGACAGGGTTTAATAGGGGGCTACACCTTC. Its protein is CASRSGQGLIGGYTF.

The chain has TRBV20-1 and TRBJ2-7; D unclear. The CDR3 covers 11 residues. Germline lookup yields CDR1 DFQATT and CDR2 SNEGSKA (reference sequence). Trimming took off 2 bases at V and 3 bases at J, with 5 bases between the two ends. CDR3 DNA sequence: TGCAGTGCTAGATGGAGCTACGAGCAGTACTTC. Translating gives CSARWSYEQYF.

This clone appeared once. The CDR3 region has the DNA TGTGCCATCAGCGGGACAGGGCCTAACTATGGCTACACCTTC. Translation gives CAISGTGPNYGYTF. This chain links TRBV10-3 with TRBJ1-2; TRBD1 agrees at 9 bases. The V and J ends lost 6 bases and 0 bases, in that order; junction bases with no gene match: 2. In germline, CDR1 is ENHRY, CDR2 SYGVKD. This CDR3 spans 14 amino acids.

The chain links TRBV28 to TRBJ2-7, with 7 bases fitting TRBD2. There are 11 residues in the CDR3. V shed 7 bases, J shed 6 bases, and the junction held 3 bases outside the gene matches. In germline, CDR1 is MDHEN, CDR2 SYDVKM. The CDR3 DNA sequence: TGTGCCAGCACTTGGGGGGGCGAGCAGTACTTC. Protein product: CASTWGGEQYF.

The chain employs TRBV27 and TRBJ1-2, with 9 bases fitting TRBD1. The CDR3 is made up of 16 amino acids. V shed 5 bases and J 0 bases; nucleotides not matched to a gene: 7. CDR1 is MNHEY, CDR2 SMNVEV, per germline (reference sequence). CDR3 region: CASSPGTGPTNYGYTF. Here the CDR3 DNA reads TGTGCCAGCAGTCCTGGGACAGGGCCTACTAACTATGGCTACACCTTC.

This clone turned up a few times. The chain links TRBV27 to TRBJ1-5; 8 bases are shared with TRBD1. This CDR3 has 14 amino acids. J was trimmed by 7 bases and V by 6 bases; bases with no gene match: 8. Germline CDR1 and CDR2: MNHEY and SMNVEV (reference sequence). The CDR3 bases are TGTGCCAGCAGCCCCCAGGGGGCTTGGCAGCCCCAGCATTTT. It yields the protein CASSPQGAWQPQHF.

This CDR3 is CATLPTGSPSSYEQYF. The DNA of the CDR3 is TGTGCCACCCTACCTACAGGCTCCCCCAGCTCCTACGAGCAGTACTTC. The chain links TRBV6-6 to TRBJ2-7; maybe TRBD1 (5 bases). V was pared by 10 bases and J by 0 bases, with 22 bases between. CDR3 length equals 16 residues. From germline, CDR1 is MNHNY and CDR2 SVGAGI (reference sequence).

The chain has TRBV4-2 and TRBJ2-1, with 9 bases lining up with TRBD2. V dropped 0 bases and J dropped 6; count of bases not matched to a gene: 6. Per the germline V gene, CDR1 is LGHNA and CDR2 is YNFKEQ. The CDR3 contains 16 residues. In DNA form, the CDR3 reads TGTGCCAGCAGCCAAGATCTTAGCGGGAGCATCAATGAGCAGTTCTTC. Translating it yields CASSQDLSGSINEQFF.

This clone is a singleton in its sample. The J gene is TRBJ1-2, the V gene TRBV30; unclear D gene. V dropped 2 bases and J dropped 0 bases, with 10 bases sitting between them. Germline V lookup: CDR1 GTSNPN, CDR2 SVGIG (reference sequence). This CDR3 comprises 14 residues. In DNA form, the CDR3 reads TGTGCCTGGAGTCCTCCAGGTTCTAACTATGGCTACACCTTC. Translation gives CAWSPPGSNYGYTF.

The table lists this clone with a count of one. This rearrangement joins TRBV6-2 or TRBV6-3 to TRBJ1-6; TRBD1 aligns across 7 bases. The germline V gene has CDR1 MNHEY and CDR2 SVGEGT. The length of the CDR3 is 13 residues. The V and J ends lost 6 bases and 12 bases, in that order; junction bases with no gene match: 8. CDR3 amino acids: CASSGTALKPLHF. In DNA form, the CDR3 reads TGTGCCAGCAGCGGGACAGCCCTGAAACCCCTCCACTTT.

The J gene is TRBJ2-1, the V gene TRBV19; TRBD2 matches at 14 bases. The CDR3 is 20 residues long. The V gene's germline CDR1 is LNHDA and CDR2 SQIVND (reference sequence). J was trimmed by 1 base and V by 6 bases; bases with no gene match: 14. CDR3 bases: TGTGCCAGTAGCCCCGGGACTAGCGGGAGTAACAAGGGATCCTACAATGAGCAGTTCTTC. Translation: CASSPGTSGSNKGSYNEQFF.

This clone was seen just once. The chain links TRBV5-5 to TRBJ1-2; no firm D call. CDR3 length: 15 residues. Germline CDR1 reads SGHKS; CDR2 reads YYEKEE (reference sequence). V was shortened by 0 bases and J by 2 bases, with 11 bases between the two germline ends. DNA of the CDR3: TGTGCCAGCAGCTTGGGACTTACCAACAACTATGGCTACACCTTC. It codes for CASSLGLTNNYGYTF.

CDR3 in amino acids: CASSVNPQNEQYF. The CDR3 region has the DNA TGTGCCAGCAGCGTAAACCCTCAGAACGAGCAGTACTTC. The rearrangement joins TRBV9 to TRBJ2-7; no firm D call. Germline loops: CDR1 SGDLS, CDR2 YYNGEE. The CDR3 totals 13 residues. The V gene lost 1 base and the J gene lost 5 bases, with 10 bases spanning the gap.

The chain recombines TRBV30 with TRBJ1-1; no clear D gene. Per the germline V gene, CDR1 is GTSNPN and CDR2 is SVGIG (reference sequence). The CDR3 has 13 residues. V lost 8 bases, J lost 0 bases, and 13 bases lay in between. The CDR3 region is CAHGRGMNTEAFF. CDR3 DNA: TGTGCCCACGGACGGGGAATGAACACTGAAGCTTTCTTT.

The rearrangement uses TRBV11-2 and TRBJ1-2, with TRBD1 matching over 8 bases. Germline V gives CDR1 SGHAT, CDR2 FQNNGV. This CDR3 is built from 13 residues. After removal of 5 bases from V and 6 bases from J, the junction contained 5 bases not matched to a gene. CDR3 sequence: CASSPGQAHGYTF. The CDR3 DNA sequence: TGTGCCAGCAGCCCGGGACAGGCCCATGGCTACACCTTC.

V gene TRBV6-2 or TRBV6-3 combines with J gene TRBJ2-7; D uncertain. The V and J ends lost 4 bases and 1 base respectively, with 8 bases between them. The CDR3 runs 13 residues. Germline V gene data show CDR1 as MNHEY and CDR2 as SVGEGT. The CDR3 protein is CASSSQVSYEQYF. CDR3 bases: TGTGCCAGCAGTTCTCAGGTATCCTACGAGCAGTACTTC.

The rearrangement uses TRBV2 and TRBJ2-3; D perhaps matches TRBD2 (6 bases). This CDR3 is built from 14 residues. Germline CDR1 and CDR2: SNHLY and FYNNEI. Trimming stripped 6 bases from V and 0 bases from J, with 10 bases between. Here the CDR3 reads CASRLAPSTDTQYF. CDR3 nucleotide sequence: TGTGCCAGCAGGCTAGCGCCCAGCACAGATACGCAGTATTTT.